The 15 T cell receptor beta chains reported below all come from one sample, sequenced in a study of blood T cell repertoires in COVID-19 (dated by TCRdb to the early 2020s). The library was prepared using the immunoSEQ multiplex PCR assay. TCRdb holds this immuneACCESS table with in-frame rearrangements only. Some clones are missing; in checked studies, unresolved V genes explain under half, and the rest has no known cause. A total of 150,000 to 200,000 clones appear in this sample, approximately 79% of them only once. Around an eighth of the sample comes from the top ten. The sequenced sample consisted of peripheral blood. Receptor source: a man aged 25 to 45 with active or convalescent COVID-19.

This sequence joins TRBV28 and TRBJ1-5; 9 bases align to TRBD1. In germline, CDR1 is MDHEN, CDR2 SYDVKM. The trim removed 5 bases at V and 7 bases at J, leaving 12 bases unmatched. This CDR3 has 16 residues. The CDR3 sequence is CASSIPQGAIRQPQHF. CDR3 DNA sequence: TGTGCCAGCAGTATCCCACAGGGGGCGATCAGACAGCCCCAGCATTTT.

The V and J genes are TRBV14 and TRBJ2-7; possible D gene TRBD1, 6 bases. Between the trimmed V and J ends, which lost 1 base and 2 bases, there was a span of 15 bases. Looked up from germline, CDR1 is SGHDN and CDR2 is FVKESK. CDR3 length: 16 residues. The CDR3 region is CASSQGGAGVPYEQYF. DNA of the CDR3: TGTGCCAGCAGCCAAGGGGGTGCAGGGGTCCCCTACGAGCAGTACTTC.

The chain has TRBV6-1 and TRBJ2-7; TRBD1 matches at 7 bases. The ends lost 6 bases at V and 0 bases at J; junction bases unmatched: 8. The CDR3 is 15 amino acids. Germline CDR1 MNHNS, CDR2 SASEGT. CDR3 nucleotide sequence: TGTGCCAGCAGCCAGGGGGACCAGAGCTCCTACGAGCAGTACGTC. Amino acid sequence: CASSQGDQSSYEQYV.

The chain recombines TRBV19 with TRBJ2-7; 12 bases are a match to TRBD2. This CDR3 comprises 15 residues. The ends lost 5 bases at V and 3 bases at J; junction bases unmatched: 5. Germline values: CDR1 LNHDA, CDR2 SQIVND (reference sequence). The CDR3 nucleotides read TGTGCCAGTAGTTCGGCTAGCGGGAGGGGCTACGAGCAGTACTTC. This encodes CASSSASGRGYEQYF. The entire variable domain, with the rest obtained from reference TRBV19 and TRBJ2-7, is as follows: DGGITQSPKYLFRKEGQNVTLSCEQNLNHDAMYWYRQDPGQGLRLIYYSQIVNDFQKGDIAEGYSVSREKKESFPLTVTSAQKNPTAFYLCASSSASGRGYEQYFGPGTRLTVT.

The chain combines TRBV5-1 with TRBJ1-4; D might be TRBD1 (6 bases). V was clipped by 2 bases and J by 8 bases, with 13 bases between them. This CDR3 is built from 14 residues. Germline V gene lookup returns CDR1 SGHRS and CDR2 YFSETQ. CDR3 protein: CASSLSPQGEKLFF. CDR3 bases: TGCGCCAGCAGCTTATCACCGCAGGGGGAAAAACTGTTTTTT.

The V call is TRBV27, the J call TRBJ2-2; D remains unclear. The germline V and J ends were trimmed by 7 bases and 6 bases, with 12 bases remaining between them. There are 13 residues in the CDR3. Germline lookup yields CDR1 MNHEY and CDR2 SMNVEV (reference sequence). CDR3 nucleotide sequence: TGTGCCAGCACTTCCCCTGCGGCCGGGGAGCTGTTTTTT. Amino acid sequence: CASTSPAAGELFF.

This rearrangement joins TRBV30 to TRBJ1-1; possible D gene TRBD1, 5 bases. The germline V gene has CDR1 GTSNPN and CDR2 SVGIG (reference sequence). V was shortened by 4 bases and J by 4 bases, with 16 bases between the two germline ends. The length of the CDR3 is 14 residues. CDR3 loop: CAWIEDRGGTEAFF. The CDR3 nucleotides are TGTGCCTGGATAGAAGATCGGGGGGGCACTGAAGCTTTCTTT.

The rearrangement links TRBV9 to TRBJ2-5; 8 nucleotides line up with TRBD2. The CDR3 has 15 residues. Germline V gives CDR1 SGDLS, CDR2 YYNGEE. The junction had 6 bases not matched to a gene; V was cut back by 0 bases and J by 5 bases. The CDR3 reads CASSVGGGPSETQYF. DNA for the CDR3: TGTGCCAGCAGCGTAGGCGGGGGGCCTAGCGAGACCCAGTACTTC. Together with reference TRBV9 and TRBJ2-5, the CDR3 gives the full variable domain: DSGVTQTPKHLITATGQRVTLRCSPRSGDLSVYWYQQSLDQGLQFLIQYYNGEERAKGNILERFSAQQFPDLHSELNLSSLELGDSALYFCASSVGGGPSETQYFGPGTRLLVL.

The rearrangement links TRBV7-9 to TRBJ1-2; D might be TRBD1 (5 bases). V gave up 5 bases and J gave up 8 bases, with 12 bases separating them. The CDR3 covers 12 residues. Germline CDR1 is SEHNR and CDR2 is FQNEAQ (reference sequence). CDR3 region: CASSQDSLGYTF. The DNA of the CDR3 is TGTGCCAGCAGCCAAGACAGCTTAGGCTACACCTTC.

The V call is TRBV6-2 or TRBV6-3, the J call TRBJ2-1; maybe TRBD2 (5 bases). Trimming left V 6 bases short and J 5 bases short, with 23 bases between. This CDR3 region has 17 residues. Germline assignment: CDR1 MNHEY and CDR2 SVGEGT. This chain's CDR3 is CASSPLGIGRENNEQFF. CDR3 sequence (DNA): TGTGCCAGCAGCCCTCTGGGAATAGGGAGAGAGAACAATGAGCAGTTCTTC.

The J gene is TRBJ1-3, the V gene TRBV6-5; possible D gene TRBD1, 6 bases. Trimming pared 4 bases from V and 4 bases from J, leaving 17 bases between. This CDR3 has 16 amino acids. CDR1 and CDR2 from the germline V gene are MNHEY and SVGAGI. CDR3 sequence reads: CASSSRGPGGGNTIYF. Written as DNA, the CDR3 is TGTGCCAGCAGTTCGCGGGGGCCCGGGGGAGGAAACACCATATATTTT.

The chain couples TRBV4-2 to TRBJ1-2; 9 nucleotides align to TRBD1. The CDR3 contains 15 residues. After removal of 0 bases from V and 6 bases from J, the junction contained 5 bases not matched to a gene. The germline CDR1 and CDR2 sequences are LGHNA and YNFKEQ. The CDR3 protein is CASSQDPQGADGYTF. CDR3 nucleotide sequence: TGTGCCAGCAGCCAAGATCCACAGGGGGCTGATGGCTACACCTTC.

The genes are TRBV19 and TRBJ2-6; D possibly corresponds to TRBD1 (5 bases). The CDR3 has 18 amino acids. Trimming took off 5 bases at V and 1 base at J, with 18 bases between the two ends. Germline V gene lookup returns CDR1 LNHDA and CDR2 SQIVND (reference sequence). The CDR3 DNA reads TGTGCCAGTAGTGCTCGCGACAGTCGAGGTTCTGGGGCCAACGTCCTGACTTTC. As protein: CASSARDSRGSGANVLTF.

The chain is built from TRBV29-1 and TRBJ2-5; 9 bases are shared with TRBD1. CDR3 length equals 13 residues. In germline, CDR1 is SQVTM, CDR2 ANQGSEA. The junction had 5 bases not matched to a gene; V was cut back by 4 bases and J by 5 bases. The CDR3 sequence is CSVADRGYETQYF. Here the CDR3 DNA reads TGCAGCGTTGCAGACAGGGGGTATGAGACCCAGTACTTC.

The chain joins TRBV28 to TRBJ2-2; 10 nucleotides agree with TRBD1. Germline assignment: CDR1 MDHEN and CDR2 SYDVKM. The CDR3 contains 15 residues. V lost 5 bases to trimming and J lost 3 bases; unmatched junction nucleotides: 3. The CDR3 loop reads CASSKDRGYTGELFF. DNA of the CDR3: TGTGCCAGCAGTAAGGACAGGGGGTACACCGGGGAGCTGTTTTTT.